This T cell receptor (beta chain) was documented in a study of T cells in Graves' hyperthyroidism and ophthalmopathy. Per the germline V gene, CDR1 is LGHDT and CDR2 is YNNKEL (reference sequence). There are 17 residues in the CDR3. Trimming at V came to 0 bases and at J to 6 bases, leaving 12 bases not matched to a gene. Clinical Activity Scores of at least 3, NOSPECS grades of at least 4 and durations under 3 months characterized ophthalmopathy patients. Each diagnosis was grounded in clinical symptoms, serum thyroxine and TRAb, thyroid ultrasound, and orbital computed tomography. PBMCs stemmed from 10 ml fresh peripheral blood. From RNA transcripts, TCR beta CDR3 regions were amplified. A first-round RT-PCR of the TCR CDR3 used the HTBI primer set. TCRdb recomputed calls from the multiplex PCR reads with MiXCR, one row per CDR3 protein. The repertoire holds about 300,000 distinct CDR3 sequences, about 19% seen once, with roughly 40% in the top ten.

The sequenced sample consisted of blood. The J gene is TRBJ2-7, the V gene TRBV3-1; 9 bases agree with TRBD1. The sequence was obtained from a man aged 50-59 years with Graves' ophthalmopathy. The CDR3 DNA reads TGTGCCAGCAGCCAAGATGAGGCCGGGACAGGGATATCCGAGCAGTACTTC. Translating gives CASSQDEAGTGISEQYF.